These 22 T cell receptor beta chains share one sample of origin, sequenced in a study of STAT5B mutations in CD4+ large granular lymphocyte leukemia. Using immunoSEQ multiplex PCR, the repertoire was profiled, and TCRdb retains in-frame clones only, with some absent. The sample includes 30,000 to 35,000 clones, just over 75% seen only once; the top ten take approximately 6.4%. Sequenced sample: CD4+ T cells from blood buffy coats. These receptors all come from a human donor in good health.

This clone is categorized as medium-sized. The rearrangement joins TRBV6-4 to TRBJ1-2, with 9 bases identical to TRBD1. Losses at the gene ends were 5 bases for V and 6 bases for J; bases not matched to a gene: 4. CDR3 size: 13 residues. Germline loops: CDR1 MRHNA, CDR2 SNTAGT. The CDR3 sequence is CASSRGQGNGYTF. The DNA for the CDR3 is TGTGCCAGCAGTCGGGGACAGGGAAATGGCTACACCTTC.

The chain uses TRBV10-1 and TRBJ1-5; D remains ambiguous. CDR1 is WNHNN and CDR2 is SYGVQD in the germline V gene (reference sequence). There are 13 residues in the CDR3. Trimming removed 11 bases from V and 0 bases from J, with 11 bases in between. Written as DNA, the CDR3 is TGCGCCGGCACCCCTTATAGCAATCAGCCCCAGCATTTT. It translates to CAGTPYSNQPQHF.

The chain combines TRBV7-3 with TRBJ1-2, with 11 bases identical to TRBD1. Germline V gene lookup returns CDR1 SGHTA and CDR2 FQGTGA. There are 14 residues in the CDR3. V dropped 4 bases and J dropped 9; count of bases not matched to a gene: 7. The CDR3 sequence is CASSSGQGAASYTF. Here the CDR3 DNA reads TGTGCCAGCAGCTCAGGACAGGGGGCAGCGAGCTACACCTTC.

In nucleotides, the CDR3 is TGTGCCAGCAGCCCCGGGACTAACAATGAGCAGTTCTTC. This codes for CASSPGTNNEQFF. The chain links TRBV9 to TRBJ2-1; 7 bases fit TRBD2. CDR3 length: 13 amino acids. Germline V gives CDR1 SGDLS, CDR2 YYNGEE. The V and J ends lost 4 bases and 5 bases, in that order; junction bases with no gene match: 3.

The rearrangement uses TRBV5-1 and TRBJ2-7, with 8 nucleotides matching TRBD2. Trimming removed 4 bases from V and 4 bases from J; junction bases left unmatched: 4. Germline CDR1 and CDR2: SGHRS and YFSETQ. The CDR3 covers 13 residues. CDR3 DNA sequence: TGCGCCAGCAGCGGAGCGGGAGTGTACGAGCAGTACTTC. It specifies CASSGAGVYEQYF.

This clone has a single count. This rearrangement joins TRBV7-3 to TRBJ2-7; D possibly matches TRBD1 or TRBD2 (7 bases each). Germline values: CDR1 SGHTA, CDR2 FQGTGA. Between the trimmed V and J ends, which lost 5 bases and 6 bases, there was a span of 14 bases. The CDR3 runs to 13 residues. The CDR3 DNA follows: TGTGCCAGCAGCCCAGGGGGGGCCCGCGAGCAGTACTTC. Translating gives CASSPGGAREQYF.

The chain carries TRBV7-2 and TRBJ2-5; tentatively, D is TRBD1 (6 bases). CDR1 and CDR2 (germline): SGHTA, FQGNSA. The V gene lost 1 base and the J gene lost 7 bases, with 13 bases spanning the gap. The CDR3 length is 14 residues. The CDR3 DNA follows: TGTGCCAGCAGCTTAGGGCGGGCCAGGGGGACCCAGTACTTC. It specifies CASSLGRARGTQYF.

This clone has a handful of counts. The rearrangement uses TRBV19 and TRBJ1-1; TRBD1 aligns across 8 bases. V lost 3 bases to trimming and J lost 1 base; unmatched junction nucleotides: 7. Germline V gene sequence: CDR1 LNHDA, CDR2 SQIVND (reference sequence). The CDR3 has 16 amino acids. DNA for the CDR3: TGTGCCAGTAGTATTAGAACAGGGGGTGGGAACACTGAAGCTTTCTTT. This encodes CASSIRTGGGNTEAFF. The full variable domain, with the rest looked up from reference TRBV19 and TRBJ1-1, is DGGITQSPKYLFRKEGQNVTLSCEQNLNHDAMYWYRQDPGQGLRLIYYSQIVNDFQKGDIAEGYSVSREKKESFPLTVTSAQKNPTAFYLCASSIRTGGGNTEAFFGQGTRLTVV.

This clone appeared once. The chain has TRBV4-3 and TRBJ1-4; TRBD1 aligns across 10 bases. The junction had 1 base not matched to a gene; V was cut back by 4 bases and J by 8 bases. This CDR3 is 13 amino acids long. Germline-derived CDR1 and CDR2 are LGHNA and YSLEER. DNA for the CDR3: TGCGCCAGCAGCCGGGACAGGGGCGAAAAACTGTTTTTT. Translating gives CASSRDRGEKLFF.

The chain couples TRBV5-1 to TRBJ2-6; the D is unclear. The V end lost 1 base, the J end lost 0 bases, and 8 bases lay between the germline ends. This CDR3 contains 16 residues. CDR1 SGHRS and CDR2 YFSETQ come from the germline V gene. CDR3 loop: CASSLTVGSGANVLTF. Here the CDR3 DNA reads TGCGCCAGCAGCTTGACTGTCGGCTCTGGGGCCAACGTCCTGACTTTC.

The chain uses TRBV18 and TRBJ2-6, with unresolved D. V shed 6 bases and J shed 1 base, with 4 bases lying between them. Germline loops: CDR1 KGHSH, CDR2 LQKENI. This CDR3 spans 13 amino acids. The CDR3 nucleotides are TGTGCCAGCTCTGCTTCTGGGGCCAACGTCCTGACTTTC. Translating it yields CASSASGANVLTF. The full variable domain, in which reference TRBV18 and TRBJ2-6 provide the parts outside the CDR3, is NAGVMQNPRHLVRRRGQEARLRCSPMKGHSHVYWYRQLPEEGLKFMVYLQKENIIDESGMPKERFSAEFPKEGPSILRIQQVVRGDSAAYFCASSASGANVLTFGAGSRLTVL.

The chain employs TRBV4-2 and TRBJ2-5; unclear D gene. CDR1 LGHNA and CDR2 YNFKEQ come from the germline V gene. V lost 1 base, J lost 3 bases, and 9 bases lay in between. The CDR3 has 14 residues. The CDR3 region is CASSQGGREETQYF. In nucleotides, the CDR3 is TGTGCCAGCAGCCAAGGGGGAAGGGAAGAGACCCAGTACTTC.

The gene calls are TRBV2 and TRBJ2-5, with no clear D. Trimming removed 7 bases at V and 3 bases at J, with 15 bases between. CDR1 and CDR2 from the germline V gene are SNHLY and FYNNEI. The CDR3 contains 14 residues. The CDR3 is CASTTRAKEETQYF. In DNA form, the CDR3 reads TGTGCCAGCACCACTCGGGCAAAGGAAGAGACCCAGTACTTC.

This chain joins TRBV19 and TRBJ1-2, with a tentative D call TRBD1 (5 bases). Trimming stripped 5 bases from V and 3 bases from J, with 10 bases between. Germline V gene sequence: CDR1 LNHDA, CDR2 SQIVND (reference sequence). The CDR3 sequence is 13 residues long. CDR3 bases: TGTGCCAGTAGTTTGGGGGAGTACTATGGCTACACCTTC. This sequence encodes CASSLGEYYGYTF.

This clone was seen a single time. This chain uses TRBV27 with TRBJ1-4; no definite D call. The CDR3 runs 15 residues. CDR1 and CDR2 from the germline V gene are MNHEY and SMNVEV (reference sequence). V was trimmed by 0 bases and J by 3 bases, leaving 8 bases between them. Here the CDR3 reads CASSLSRQPNEKLFF. For the CDR3, the DNA is TGTGCCAGCAGTTTATCCCGGCAGCCTAATGAAAAACTGTTTTTT.

The CDR3 spells CATTWTANTGELFF. DNA for the CDR3: TGTGCCACCACCTGGACAGCCAACACCGGGGAGCTGTTTTTT. This chain joins TRBV6-1 and TRBJ2-2; tentatively, D is TRBD1 (6 bases). V was cut by 10 bases and J by 2 bases, with 14 bases left in between. Per the germline V gene, CDR1 is MNHNS and CDR2 is SASEGT. The CDR3 is made up of 14 amino acids.

This clone was detected only once. The rearrangement joins TRBV7-2 to TRBJ2-7; D gene unclear. This CDR3 spans 12 amino acids. Trimming shortened V by 6 bases and J by 5 bases, and 11 bases separated the two germline ends. The germline V gene has CDR1 SGHTA and CDR2 FQGNSA. This CDR3 reads CASSEIGNEQYF. The CDR3, as DNA: TGTGCCAGCAGTGAGATTGGCAACGAGCAGTACTTC.

The V and J genes are TRBV7-2 and TRBJ2-1; no definite D call. Germline V lookup: CDR1 SGHTA, CDR2 FQGNSA. Trimming removed 1 base from V and 6 bases from J, with 7 bases in between. This CDR3 is 13 amino acids long. In nucleotides, the CDR3 is TGTGCCAGCAGCTTAGTAAACAGCAATGAGCAGTTCTTC. Amino acids: CASSLVNSNEQFF.

This chain joins TRBV27 and TRBJ1-5; unclear D gene. V shed 5 bases and J shed 8 bases, with 13 bases lying between them. CDR3 length: 13 residues. The germline V gene encodes CDR1 MNHEY and CDR2 SMNVEV (reference sequence). DNA of the CDR3: TGTGCCAGCAGTCAATCTAGGGTGAAGCCCCAGCATTTT. Residues: CASSQSRVKPQHF.

The chain links TRBV6-1 to TRBJ2-1; D is possibly TRBD1 (7 bases). CDR3 length equals 18 residues. Between the trimmed V and J ends, which lost 2 bases and 0 bases, there was a span of 17 bases. Per germline, CDR1 MNHNS and CDR2 SASEGT. CDR3: CASSERRSGGISYNEQFF. In nucleotides, the CDR3 is TGTGCCAGCAGTGAACGTCGGTCAGGGGGGATCTCCTACAATGAGCAGTTCTTC.

This chain uses TRBV7-8 with TRBJ2-7; D gene unclear. Trimming took 10 bases from V and 6 from J, leaving 19 bases between them. CDR3 length: 13 amino acids. Germline V gene lookup returns CDR1 SGHVS and CDR2 FQNEAQ. DNA of the CDR3: TGTGCCACCACACCGACGTCGTCCGGCGAGCAGTACTTC. It translates to CATTPTSSGEQYF.

The rearrangement joins TRBV18 to TRBJ1-1, with 8 nucleotides matching TRBD1. From germline, CDR1 is KGHSH and CDR2 LQKENI. The length of the CDR3 is 12 residues. V trimming: 4 bases; J trimming: 7 bases; junction bases outside the gene matches: 2. The CDR3 DNA sequence: TGTGCCAGCTCACTTGGGACAGGTGAAGCTTTCTTT. It translates to CASSLGTGEAFF.